This T cell receptor (beta chain) was sequenced in a study of human T cells and chemical hapten exposure. With respect to this clonotype: Its target is unknown.

The study, taken as a whole, reports: In comparison with controls, expanded TCRs gave rise to a significantly larger number of large CDR3 similarity clusters. Patch test score rose with PT1 expanded TCRs, significant at 8, 16, 32, not 4.

The CDR3 is made up of 14 amino acids. V was trimmed by 8 bases and J by 0 bases, leaving 10 bases between them. The V gene's germline CDR1 is SGHVS and CDR2 FNYEAQ. TCRdb re-analysed the RACE reads in MiXCR, keeping a single row per CDR3 protein. This table has 55,000 to 75,000 distinct CDR3 sequences, around 11% appearing once. The time point denotes: patch test 3, about 24 weeks after DPC sensitization. Treatment indicated: therapeutic diphenylcyclopropenone sensitization with weekly scalp DPC. The sample in question was whole blood, obtained in connection with sensitization to the hapten diphenylcyclopropenone (DPC). The sequence came from a man aged 25-45 years with alopecia areata. Some clones in this sample may be carry-over from other donors' samples. J is TRBJ2-2 and V is TRBV7-6; D may be TRBD1 (5 bases). CDR3 sequence reads: CASGPGSNTGELFF. In DNA, the CDR3 is TGTGCCAGCGGGCCAGGGTCGAACACCGGGGAGCTGTTTTTT.